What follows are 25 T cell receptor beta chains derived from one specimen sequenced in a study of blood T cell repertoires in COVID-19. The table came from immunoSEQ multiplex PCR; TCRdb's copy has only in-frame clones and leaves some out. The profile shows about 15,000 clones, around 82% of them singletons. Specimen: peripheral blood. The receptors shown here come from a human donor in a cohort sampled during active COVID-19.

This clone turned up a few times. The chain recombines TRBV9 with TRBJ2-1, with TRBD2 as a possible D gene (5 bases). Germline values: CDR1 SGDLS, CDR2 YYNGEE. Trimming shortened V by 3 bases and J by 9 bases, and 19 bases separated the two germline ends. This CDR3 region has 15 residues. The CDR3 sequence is CASSAMMPEGSEQFF. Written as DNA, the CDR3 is TGTGCCAGCAGCGCCATGATGCCGGAAGGGAGTGAGCAGTTCTTC.

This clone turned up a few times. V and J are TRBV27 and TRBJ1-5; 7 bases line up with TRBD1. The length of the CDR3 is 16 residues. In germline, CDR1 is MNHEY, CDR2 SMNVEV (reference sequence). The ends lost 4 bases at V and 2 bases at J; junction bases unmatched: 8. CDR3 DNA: TGTGCCAGCAGTTCCCGACAGGGATGGGGCAATCAGCCCCAGCATTTT. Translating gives CASSSRQGWGNQPQHF.

As DNA, the CDR3 is TGTGCCAGCAGAAAAACAGGGGACGCTGAAGCTTTCTTT. Amino acids: CASRKTGDAEAFF. This chain links TRBV6-5 with TRBJ1-1; 7 bases are shared with TRBD1. J gave up 6 bases and V 6 bases, and 7 bases lay outside the gene matches. Germline CDR1 MNHEY, CDR2 SVGAGI. CDR3 length equals 13 residues.

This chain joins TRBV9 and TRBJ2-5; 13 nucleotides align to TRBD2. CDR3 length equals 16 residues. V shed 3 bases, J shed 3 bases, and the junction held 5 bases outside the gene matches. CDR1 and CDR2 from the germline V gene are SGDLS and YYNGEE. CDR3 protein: CASSDRGLAGEETQYF. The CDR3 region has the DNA TGTGCCAGCAGCGACCGAGGACTAGCGGGAGAAGAGACCCAGTACTTC.

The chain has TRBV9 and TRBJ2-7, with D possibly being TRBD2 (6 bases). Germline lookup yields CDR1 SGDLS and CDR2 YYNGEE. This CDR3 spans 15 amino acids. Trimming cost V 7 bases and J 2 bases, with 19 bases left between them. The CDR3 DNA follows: TGTGCCAGCGCCGCGGGGATTCGCGGGGCCTACGAGCAGTACTTC. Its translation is CASAAGIRGAYEQYF.

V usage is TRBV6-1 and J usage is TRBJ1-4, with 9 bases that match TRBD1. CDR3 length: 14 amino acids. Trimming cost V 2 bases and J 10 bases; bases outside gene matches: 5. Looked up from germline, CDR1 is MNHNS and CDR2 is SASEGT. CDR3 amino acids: CASSERDRVGKLFF. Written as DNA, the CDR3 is TGTGCCAGCAGTGAACGGGACAGGGTGGGAAAACTGTTTTTT.

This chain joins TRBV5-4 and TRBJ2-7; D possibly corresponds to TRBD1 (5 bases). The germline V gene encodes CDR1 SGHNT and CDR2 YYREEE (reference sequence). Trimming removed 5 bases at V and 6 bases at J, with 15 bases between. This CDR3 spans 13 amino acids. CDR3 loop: CASRSTVGPEQYF. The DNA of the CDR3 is TGTGCCAGCAGGTCCACAGTGGGGCCCGAGCAGTACTTC.

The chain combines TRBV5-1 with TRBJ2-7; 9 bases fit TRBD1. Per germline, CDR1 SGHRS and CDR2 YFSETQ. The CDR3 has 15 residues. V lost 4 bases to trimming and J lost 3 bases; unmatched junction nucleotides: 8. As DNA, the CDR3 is TGCGCCAGCAGCCCCCGAGGGACAGGGCTCTACGAGCAGTACTTC. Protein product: CASSPRGTGLYEQYF.

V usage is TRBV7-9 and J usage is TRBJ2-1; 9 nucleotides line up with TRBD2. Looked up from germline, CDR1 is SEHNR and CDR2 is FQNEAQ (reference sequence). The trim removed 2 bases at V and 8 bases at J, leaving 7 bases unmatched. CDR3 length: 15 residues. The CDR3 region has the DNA TGTGCCAGCAGCTTAAGCGGGGGGATCTTGGATGAGCAGTTCTTC. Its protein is CASSLSGGILDEQFF.

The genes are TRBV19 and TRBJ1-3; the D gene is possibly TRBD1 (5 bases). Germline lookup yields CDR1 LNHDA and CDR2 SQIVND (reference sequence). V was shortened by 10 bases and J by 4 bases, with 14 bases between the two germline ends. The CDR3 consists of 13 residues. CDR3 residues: CATRGSRGNTIYF. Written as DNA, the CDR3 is TGTGCCACCCGGGGGAGTCGGGGAAACACCATATATTTT.

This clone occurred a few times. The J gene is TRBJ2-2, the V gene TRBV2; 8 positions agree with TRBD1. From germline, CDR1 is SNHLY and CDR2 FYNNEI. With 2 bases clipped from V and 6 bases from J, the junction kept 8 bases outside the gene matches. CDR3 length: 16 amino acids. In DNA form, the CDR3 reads TGTGCCAGCAGTGAACAGGCAGGGGGCGCCGCCGGGGAGCTGTTTTTT. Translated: CASSEQAGGAAGELFF.

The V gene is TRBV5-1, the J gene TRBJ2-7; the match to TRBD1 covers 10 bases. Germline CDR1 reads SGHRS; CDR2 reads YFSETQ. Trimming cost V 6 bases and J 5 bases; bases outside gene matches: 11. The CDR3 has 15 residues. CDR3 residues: CASTPWGTGVNEQYF. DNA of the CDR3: TGCGCCAGCACCCCCTGGGGGACAGGGGTCAACGAGCAGTACTTC.

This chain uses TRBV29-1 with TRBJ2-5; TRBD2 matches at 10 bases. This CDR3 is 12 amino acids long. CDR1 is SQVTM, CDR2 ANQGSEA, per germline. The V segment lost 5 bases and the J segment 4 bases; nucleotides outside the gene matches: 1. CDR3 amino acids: CSVRLAGETQYF. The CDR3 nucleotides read TGCAGCGTTCGACTAGCGGGAGAGACCCAGTACTTC.

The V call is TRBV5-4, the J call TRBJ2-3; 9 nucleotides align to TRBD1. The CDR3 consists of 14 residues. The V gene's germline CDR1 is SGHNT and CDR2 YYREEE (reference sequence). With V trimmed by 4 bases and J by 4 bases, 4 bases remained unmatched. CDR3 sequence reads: CASSPGQGPDTQYF. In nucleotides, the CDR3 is TGTGCCAGCAGCCCAGGACAGGGGCCAGATACGCAGTATTTT. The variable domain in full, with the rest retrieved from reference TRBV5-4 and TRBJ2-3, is ETGVTQSPTHLIKTRGQQVTLRCSSQSGHNTVSWYQQALGQGPQFIFQYYREEENGRGNFPPRFSGLQFPNYSSELNVNALELDDSALYLCASSPGQGPDTQYFGPGTRLTVL.

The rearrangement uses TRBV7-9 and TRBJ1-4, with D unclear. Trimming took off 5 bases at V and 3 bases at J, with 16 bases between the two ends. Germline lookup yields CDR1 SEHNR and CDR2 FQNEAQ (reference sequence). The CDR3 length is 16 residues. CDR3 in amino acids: CASSHLFPSANEKLFF. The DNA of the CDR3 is TGTGCCAGCAGCCACCTATTCCCGTCGGCTAATGAAAAACTGTTTTTT.

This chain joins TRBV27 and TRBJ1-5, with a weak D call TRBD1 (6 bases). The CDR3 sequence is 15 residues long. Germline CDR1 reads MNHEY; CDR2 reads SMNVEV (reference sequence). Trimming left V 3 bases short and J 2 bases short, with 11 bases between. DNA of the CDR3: TGTGCCAGCAGTTTCGGGGGGCAGGGCAATCAGCCCCAGCATTTT. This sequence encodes CASSFGGQGNQPQHF.

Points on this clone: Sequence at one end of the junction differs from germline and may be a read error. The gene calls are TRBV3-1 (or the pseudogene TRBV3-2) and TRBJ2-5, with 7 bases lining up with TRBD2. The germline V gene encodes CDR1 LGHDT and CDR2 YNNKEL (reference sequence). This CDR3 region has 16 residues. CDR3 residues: CASSPPHGGYQETQYF. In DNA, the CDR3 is TGTGCCAGCAGCCCCCCCCACGGGGGGTACCAGGAGACCCAGTACTTC.

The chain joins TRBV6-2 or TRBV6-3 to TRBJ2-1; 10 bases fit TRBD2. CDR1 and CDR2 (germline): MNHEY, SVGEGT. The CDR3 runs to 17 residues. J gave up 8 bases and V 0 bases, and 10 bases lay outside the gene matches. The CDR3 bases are TGTGCCAGCAGTTACTCGAAGCGGGAGGGCCCCTCGGATGAGCAGTTCTTC. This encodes CASSYSKREGPSDEQFF.

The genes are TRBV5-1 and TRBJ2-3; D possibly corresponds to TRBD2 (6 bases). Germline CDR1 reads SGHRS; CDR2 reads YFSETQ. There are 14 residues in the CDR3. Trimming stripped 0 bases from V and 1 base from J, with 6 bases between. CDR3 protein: CASSLGGGTDTQYF. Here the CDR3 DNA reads TGCGCCAGCAGCTTGGGCGGGGGCACAGATACGCAGTATTTT.

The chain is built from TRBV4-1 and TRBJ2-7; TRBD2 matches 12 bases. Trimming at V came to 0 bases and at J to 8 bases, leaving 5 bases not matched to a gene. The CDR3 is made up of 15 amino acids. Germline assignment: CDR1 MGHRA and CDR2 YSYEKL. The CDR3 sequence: CASSQDRLAGAKQYF. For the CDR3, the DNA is TGCGCCAGCAGCCAAGATAGACTAGCGGGGGCCAAGCAGTACTTC.

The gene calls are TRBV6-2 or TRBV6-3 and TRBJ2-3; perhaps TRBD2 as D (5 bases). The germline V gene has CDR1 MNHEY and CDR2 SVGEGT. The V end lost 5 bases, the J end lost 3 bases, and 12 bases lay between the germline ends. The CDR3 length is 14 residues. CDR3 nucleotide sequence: TGTGCCAGCAGTCAACGGGGTGGGACAGATACGCAGTATTTT. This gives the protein CASSQRGGTDTQYF.

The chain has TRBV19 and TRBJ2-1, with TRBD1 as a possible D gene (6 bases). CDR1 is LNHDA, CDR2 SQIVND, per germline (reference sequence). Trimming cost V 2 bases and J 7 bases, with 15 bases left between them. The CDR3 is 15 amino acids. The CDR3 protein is CASSIKGPGDNEQFF. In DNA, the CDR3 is TGTGCCAGTAGTATAAAGGGGCCAGGGGATAATGAGCAGTTCTTC.

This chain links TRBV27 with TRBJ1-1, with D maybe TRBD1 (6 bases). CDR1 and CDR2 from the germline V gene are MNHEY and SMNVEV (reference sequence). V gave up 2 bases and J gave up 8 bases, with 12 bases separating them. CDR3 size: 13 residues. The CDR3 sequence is CASSLNRAEEAFF. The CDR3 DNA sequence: TGTGCCAGCAGTTTAAACAGGGCGGAGGAAGCTTTCTTT.

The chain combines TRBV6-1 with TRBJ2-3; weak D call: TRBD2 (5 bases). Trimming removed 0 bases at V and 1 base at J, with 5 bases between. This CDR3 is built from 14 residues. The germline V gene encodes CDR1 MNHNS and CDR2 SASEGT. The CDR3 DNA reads TGTGCCAGCAGTGAAGCGGAGGGCACAGATACGCAGTATTTT. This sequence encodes CASSEAEGTDTQYF.

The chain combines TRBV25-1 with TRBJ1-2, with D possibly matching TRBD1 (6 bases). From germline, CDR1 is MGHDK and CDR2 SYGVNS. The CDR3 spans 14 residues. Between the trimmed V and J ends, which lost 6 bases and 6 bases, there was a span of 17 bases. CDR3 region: CASSPAGEGNGYTF. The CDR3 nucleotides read TGTGCCAGCAGCCCGGCAGGGGAGGGCAATGGCTACACCTTC.